This TCR beta chain was captured in a study of blood T cell repertoires in COVID-19 (dated by TCRdb to about 2020). At the level of the whole study: Samples covering the acute and convalescent phases of COVID-19 were provided by collaborators in the United States, Italy and Spain. The material from the prospective study consisted of cDNA or gDNA derived from T cells, B-cell-depleted T cells, or PBMCs. Deeply sampled blood TCRbeta repertoires from subjects exposed to, actively infected with, or recovered from COVID-19 were included in the dataset. The repertoires were released in a freely available public database meant as a resource for research on the immune response to SARS-CoV-2. The samples were drawn from the first 160 participants of the ongoing ImmuneRACE study and from 1,254 subjects provided by 6 global collaborators. A de-identified subject ID, COVID-19 status, age in years and sex were almost always included in the sample metadata. Where available, HLA class I and class II types were taken from metadata supplied by the sample provider and were not determined by assay-based typing.

A second Seattle source provided samples from volunteer blood donors who had recovered from COVID-19. Collaborating institutions collected whole blood in K2EDTA tubes following their own protocols. For TCRbeta analysis, collaborators shipped samples as frozen whole blood, isolated PBMCs, or DNA extracted from either of those sample types. Compared with germline, V lacks 5 bases and J lacks 5 bases; bases without a gene match: 9. The cysteine opens and the phenylalanine closes a CDR3 of 15 amino acids. Only the CDR3 DNA stays, 45 bases, in frame from base 1. CDR1 and CDR2 were assigned from the germline V gene as MNHEY and SVGAGI. TCRbeta CDR3 regions were amplified from genomic DNA by means of the immunoSEQ Assay, a bias-controlled multiplex PCR. Per the source publication's procedure: The number of nucleated cells in each sample was estimated by amplification of reference gene primers within the assay. Sequence reads were collapsed and filtered to measure the absolute abundance of every unique TCRbeta CDR3 rearrangement. For each sample, productive Simpson clonality was calculated by taking the square root of Simpson's diversity index across productive rearrangements. TCRdb took over this immuneACCESS table, retaining in-frame rearrangements with V and J assigned. Such tables are incomplete; in checked studies, under half of the missing clones stem from an unresolved V gene, and the remainder is unexplained. That table gives V, J and clone size, and the DNA gave D and trimming. The sample profile shows 180,000 or so clones; approximately 85% of them were found once. The ten largest clones represent about 1.2% of the sample.

As for this clone: Its antigen is currently not known. No much larger clone exists at a distance of one base, and base qualities are not known.

Beyond this particular receptor, the publication reports: Clinical and demographic metadata were provided uncurated, with the amount varying by source and participant.

The chain uses TRBV6-5 and TRBJ2-5; 9 of the junction bases match TRBD1. The sequenced sample consisted of peripheral blood. This receptor was identified in a man in his sixties who had recovered from COVID-19. The CDR3 reads as follows: CASSHRGRPGETQYF. In nucleotide form, the sequence is TGTGCCAGCAGTCACAGGGGGCGCCCCGGCGAGACCCAGTACTTC.